The next 8 T cell receptor beta chains were all read from a single sample in a study of memory CD8 T cells in hepatitis C reinfection. Assay: immunoSEQ multiplex PCR; the TCRdb copy retains only in-frame clones and omits some. The data show about 46,000 clones, with roughly 87% seen just once and more than 0.65% held by the top ten. Time point indicated: late/post reinfection, 12 to 24 weeks after detection. No in vitro expansion preceded TCR sequencing of the sorted cells. The sample taken for sequencing was naive CD8+ T cells sorted from blood. These receptors originate from a man aged 18 to 29 with hepatitis C virus infection.

This chain connects TRBV9 to TRBJ1-2, with D perhaps TRBD1 (5 bases). Per the germline V gene, CDR1 is SGDLS and CDR2 is YYNGEE. V shed 3 bases and J shed 0 bases, with 9 bases lying between them. CDR3 length: 14 amino acids. This CDR3 is CASSAGGANYGYTF. In DNA form, the CDR3 reads TGTGCCAGCAGCGCCGGGGGAGCTAACTATGGCTACACCTTC.

The chain carries TRBV6-5 and TRBJ2-3, with TRBD2 as a possible D gene (6 bases). Trimming cost V 2 bases and J 1 base, with 10 bases left between them. This CDR3 region has 15 residues. Germline lookup yields CDR1 MNHEY and CDR2 SVGAGI. Here the CDR3 DNA reads TGTGCCAGCAGTTACGGGTCGGGGGGCACAGATACGCAGTATTTT. It yields the protein CASSYGSGGTDTQYF.

This chain joins TRBV5-6 and TRBJ2-5; D possibly corresponds to TRBD1 (6 bases). Germline CDR1 and CDR2: SGHDT and YYEEEE. Deletions cut 6 bases from V and 3 bases from J, with 12 bases between. The CDR3 totals 13 residues. This chain's CDR3 is CASTPTGKETQYF. The CDR3 coding sequence is TGTGCCAGCACGCCGACAGGAAAAGAGACCCAGTACTTC. The full variable domain, completed using reference TRBV5-6 and TRBJ2-5, is DAGVTQSPTHLIKTRGQQVTLRCSPKSGHDTVSWYQQALGQGPQFIFQYYEEEERQRGNFPDRFSGHQFPNYSSELNVNALLLGDSALYLCASTPTGKETQYFGPGTRLLVL.

The CDR3 DNA reads as TGTGCCATCAGGAAAGAGGGGGGGCCTCAGAATGAGCAGTTCTTC. Translation gives CAIRKEGGPQNEQFF. The V call is TRBV10-3, the J call TRBJ2-1; D is possibly TRBD2 (7 bases). This CDR3 is built from 15 residues. Germline V gives CDR1 ENHRY, CDR2 SYGVKD. The ends were cut back, 6 bases at V and 7 bases at J, with 19 bases in the middle.

The chain employs TRBV4-2 and TRBJ2-1; the match to TRBD2 covers 9 bases. This CDR3 is built from 18 residues. Germline assignment: CDR1 LGHNA and CDR2 YNFKEQ. The trim removed 0 bases at V and 9 bases at J, leaving 15 bases unmatched. Written as DNA, the CDR3 is TGTGCCAGCAGCCAAGATACGACTAGCGGATTCCCAGTGGGTGAGCAGTTCTTC. Its translation: CASSQDTTSGFPVGEQFF.

The chain uses TRBV5-6 and TRBJ2-5; D call uncertain. Germline V gene sequence: CDR1 SGHDT, CDR2 YYEEEE. V was trimmed by 2 bases and J by 4 bases, leaving 18 bases between them. This CDR3 spans 16 amino acids. The CDR3 DNA reads TGTGCCAGCAGCTTTCCCCCTTCAGAGCTAGGAGAGACCCAGTACTTC. The encoded protein is CASSFPPSELGETQYF. The variable domain in full, completed from reference TRBV5-6 and TRBJ2-5, reads DAGVTQSPTHLIKTRGQQVTLRCSPKSGHDTVSWYQQALGQGPQFIFQYYEEEERQRGNFPDRFSGHQFPNYSSELNVNALLLGDSALYLCASSFPPSELGETQYFGPGTRLLVL.

This chain connects TRBV7-8 to TRBJ2-2; the D is unclear. Germline CDR1 and CDR2: SGHVS and FQNEAQ. CDR3 length: 14 amino acids. The V gene lost 0 bases and the J gene lost 6 bases, with 8 bases spanning the gap. DNA for the CDR3: TGTGCCAGCAGCTTAGCGGCAAGTGCCGGGGAGCTGTTTTTT. As protein: CASSLAASAGELFF.

This chain uses TRBV21-1 with TRBJ2-2; the D call TRBD1 from the table was never checked on the DNA. TRBV21-1 is shown as a pseudogene. The length of the CDR3 is 16 residues. The CDR3 coding sequence is TGTGCCAGCAGCAAGATAAAGGGGTCCGATGCCGGGGAGCTGTTTTTT. Its translation is CASSKIKGSDAGELFF.